The T cell receptor (beta chain) under discussion was sequenced for a study of blood T cell repertoires in COVID-19. In germline, CDR1 is SGHRS, CDR2 YFSETQ. The CDR3 has 14 residues. With V trimmed by 4 bases and J by 7 bases, 7 bases remained unmatched. Sequencing used immunoSEQ multiplex PCR; TCRdb keeps in-frame clones, though not all of them. The table records 70,000 to 90,000 clones, approximately 79% of them present only once. Sequencing was performed on peripheral blood. The chain uses TRBV5-1 and TRBJ2-3; 9 bases match TRBD1. This sequence originates from a man between 70 and 80 years old with acute or convalescent COVID-19. CDR3 in amino acids: CASSPGQGRYTQYF. CDR3 coding DNA: TGCGCCAGCAGCCCCGGACAGGGGAGGTATACGCAGTATTTT.